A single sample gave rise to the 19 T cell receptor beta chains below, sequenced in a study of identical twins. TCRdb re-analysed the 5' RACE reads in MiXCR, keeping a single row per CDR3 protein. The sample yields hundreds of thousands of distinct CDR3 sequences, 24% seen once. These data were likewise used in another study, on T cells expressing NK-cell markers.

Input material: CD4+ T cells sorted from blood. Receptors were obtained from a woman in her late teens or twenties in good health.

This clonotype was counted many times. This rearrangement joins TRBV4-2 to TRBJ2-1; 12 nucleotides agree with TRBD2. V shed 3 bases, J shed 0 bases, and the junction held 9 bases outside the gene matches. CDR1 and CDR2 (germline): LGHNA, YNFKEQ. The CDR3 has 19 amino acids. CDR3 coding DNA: TGTGCCAGCAGCCATACAGGCCTAGCGGGGGGGAGCTCCTACAATGAGCAGTTCTTC. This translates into CASSHTGLAGGSSYNEQFF.

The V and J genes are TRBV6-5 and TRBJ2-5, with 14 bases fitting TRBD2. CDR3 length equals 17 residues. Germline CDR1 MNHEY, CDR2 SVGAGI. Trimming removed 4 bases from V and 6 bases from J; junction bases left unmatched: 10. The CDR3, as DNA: TGTGCCAGCAGTTCGACTAGCGGGGGGGCCATAATAAAGACCCAGTACTTC. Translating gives CASSSTSGGAIIKTQYF.

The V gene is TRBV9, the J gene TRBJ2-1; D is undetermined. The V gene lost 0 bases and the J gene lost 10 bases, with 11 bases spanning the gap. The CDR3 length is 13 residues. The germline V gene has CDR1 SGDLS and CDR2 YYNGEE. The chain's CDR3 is CASSVVPLLEQFF. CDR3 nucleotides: TGTGCCAGCAGCGTAGTACCCCTATTGGAGCAGTTCTTC.

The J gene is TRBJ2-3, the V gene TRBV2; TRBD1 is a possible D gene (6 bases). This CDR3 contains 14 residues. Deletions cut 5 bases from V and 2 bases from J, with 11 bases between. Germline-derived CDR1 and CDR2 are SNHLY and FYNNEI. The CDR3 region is CASSTGQYTDTQYF. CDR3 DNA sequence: TGTGCCAGCAGTACGGGACAATACACAGATACGCAGTATTTT.

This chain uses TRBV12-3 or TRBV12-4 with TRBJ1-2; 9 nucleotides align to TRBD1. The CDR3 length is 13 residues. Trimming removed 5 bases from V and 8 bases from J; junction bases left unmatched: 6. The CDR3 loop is CASSQGQGRGYTF. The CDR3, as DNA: TGTGCCAGCAGTCAGGGACAGGGTAGAGGCTACACCTTC.

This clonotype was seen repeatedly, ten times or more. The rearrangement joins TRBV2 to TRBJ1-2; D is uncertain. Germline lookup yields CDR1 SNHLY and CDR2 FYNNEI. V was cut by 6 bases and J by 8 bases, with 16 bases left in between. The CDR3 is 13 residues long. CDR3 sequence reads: CASSADRVKGYTF. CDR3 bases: TGTGCCAGCAGCGCGGACCGAGTGAAGGGCTACACCTTC.

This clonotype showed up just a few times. The CDR3 region is CASSPWTGGSLNYGYTF. The DNA for the CDR3 is TGTGCCAGCAGTCCTTGGACAGGGGGTTCCCTTAACTATGGCTACACCTTC. The rearrangement links TRBV6-1 to TRBJ1-2; 10 nucleotides agree with TRBD1. This CDR3 comprises 17 residues. Germline V gene lookup returns CDR1 MNHNS and CDR2 SASEGT. V trimming: 5 bases; J trimming: 1 base; junction bases outside the gene matches: 10.

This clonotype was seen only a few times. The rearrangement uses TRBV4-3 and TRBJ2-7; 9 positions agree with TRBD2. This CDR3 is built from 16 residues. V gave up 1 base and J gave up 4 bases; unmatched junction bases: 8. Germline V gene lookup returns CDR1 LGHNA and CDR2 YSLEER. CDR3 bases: TGCGCCAGCAGCCAAGGGCTAGCGGGAAATTTTTACGAGCAGTACTTC. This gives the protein CASSQGLAGNFYEQYF.

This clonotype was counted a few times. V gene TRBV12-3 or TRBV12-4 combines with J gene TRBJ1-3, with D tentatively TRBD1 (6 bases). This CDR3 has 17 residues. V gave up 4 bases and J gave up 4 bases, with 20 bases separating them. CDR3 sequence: CASSSSRTGFRGNTIYF. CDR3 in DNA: TGTGCCAGCAGTTCCTCTCGTACAGGGTTTCGCGGAAACACCATATATTTT.

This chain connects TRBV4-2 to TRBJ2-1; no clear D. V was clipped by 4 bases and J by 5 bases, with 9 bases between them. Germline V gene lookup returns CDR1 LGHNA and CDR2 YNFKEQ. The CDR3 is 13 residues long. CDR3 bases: TGTGCCAGCAGCCCAACGGACGACAATGAGCAGTTCTTC. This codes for CASSPTDDNEQFF.

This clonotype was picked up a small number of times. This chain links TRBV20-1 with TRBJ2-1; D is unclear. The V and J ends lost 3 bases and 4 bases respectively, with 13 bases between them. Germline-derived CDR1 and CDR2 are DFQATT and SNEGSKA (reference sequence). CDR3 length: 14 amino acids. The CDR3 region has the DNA TGCAGTGCTAGGAGGCTTGAGAGGTACAATGAGCAGTTCTTC. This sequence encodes CSARRLERYNEQFF.

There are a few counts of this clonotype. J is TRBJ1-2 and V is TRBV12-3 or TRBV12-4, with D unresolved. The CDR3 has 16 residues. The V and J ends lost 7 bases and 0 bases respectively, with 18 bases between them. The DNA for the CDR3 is TGTGCCAGCACCCGAGGCCCAGCGTTTACTAACTATGGCTACACCTTC. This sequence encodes CASTRGPAFTNYGYTF.

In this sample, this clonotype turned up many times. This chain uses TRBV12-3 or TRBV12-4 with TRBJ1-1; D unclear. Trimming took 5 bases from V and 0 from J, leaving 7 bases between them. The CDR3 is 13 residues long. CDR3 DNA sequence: TGTGCCAGCAGTGGGCAAATGAACACTGAAGCTTTCTTT. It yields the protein CASSGQMNTEAFF.

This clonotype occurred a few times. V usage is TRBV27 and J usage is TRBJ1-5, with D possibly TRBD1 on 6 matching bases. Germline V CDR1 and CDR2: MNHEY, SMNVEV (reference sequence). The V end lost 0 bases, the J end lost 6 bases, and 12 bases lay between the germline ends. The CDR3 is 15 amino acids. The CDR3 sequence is CASSLSPGVGQPQHF. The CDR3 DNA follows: TGTGCCAGCAGTTTATCGCCAGGGGTGGGTCAGCCCCAGCATTTT.

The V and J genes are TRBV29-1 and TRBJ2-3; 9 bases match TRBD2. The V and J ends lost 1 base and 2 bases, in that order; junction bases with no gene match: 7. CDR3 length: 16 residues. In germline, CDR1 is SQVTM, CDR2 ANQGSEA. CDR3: CSVEGGRARVTDTQYF. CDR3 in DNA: TGCAGCGTTGAAGGCGGGAGGGCCAGGGTCACAGATACGCAGTATTTT.

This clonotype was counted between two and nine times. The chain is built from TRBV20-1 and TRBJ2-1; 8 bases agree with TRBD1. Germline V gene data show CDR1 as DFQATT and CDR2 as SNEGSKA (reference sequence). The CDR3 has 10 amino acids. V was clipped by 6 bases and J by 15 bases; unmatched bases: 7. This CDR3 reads CSAKDRELFF. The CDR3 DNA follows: TGCAGTGCGAAGGACAGGGAATTGTTCTTC.

The CDR3 reads CATRRGGVAFF. The CDR3 bases are TGTGCCACCAGGCGGGGTGGGGTCGCTTTCTTT. This chain uses TRBV12-3 or TRBV12-4 with TRBJ1-1; no firm D call. This CDR3 has 11 amino acids. The ends were cut back, 10 bases at V and 11 bases at J, with 17 bases in the middle.

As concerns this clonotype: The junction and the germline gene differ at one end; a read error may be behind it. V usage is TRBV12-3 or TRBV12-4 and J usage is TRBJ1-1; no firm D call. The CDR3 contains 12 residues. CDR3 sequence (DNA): TGTGCCAGCAGTTTACCGGAGAAGGTGGTGGCCTTT. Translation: CASSLPEKVVAF.

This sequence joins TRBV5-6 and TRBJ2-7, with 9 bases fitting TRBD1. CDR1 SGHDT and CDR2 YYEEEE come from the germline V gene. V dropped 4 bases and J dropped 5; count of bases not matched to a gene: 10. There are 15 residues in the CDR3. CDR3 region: CASSTPGTGLHEQYF. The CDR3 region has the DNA TGTGCCAGCAGCACCCCCGGGACAGGGTTACACGAGCAGTACTTC.